This note documents a single T cell receptor (beta chain) sequence. Its antigen is currently unknown. The data are from a study of vaccination and CD4 T cells after COVID-19. The CDR3 sequence is 17 residues long. V gave up 0 bases and J gave up 3 bases; unmatched junction bases: 7. Germline lookup yields CDR1 LGHNA and CDR2 YSLEER. Stated treatment: roughly 11-day PBMC culture with coronavirus spike peptide pools or control peptides (ViraFEST assay). TCR sequencing followed the expansion of antigen-specific T cells with peptide pools in ViraFEST. Study outcomes and limitations: In convalescent patients, a median roughly 86% of reactive clones appeared only post-vaccination.

The Oncomine TCR Beta short-read assay was applied to DNA of cultured CD4+ T cells. One entry per CDR3 protein, called by TCRdb with MiXCR from the PCR reads. The sample lists roughly 16,000 distinct CDR3 sequences; less than 65% were seen once. This sequence was found in a human donor who had recovered from COVID-19. Specimen: CD4+ T cells from blood, cultured in vitro. The chain employs TRBV4-3 and TRBJ2-3, with 9 bases identical to TRBD2. Here the CDR3 DNA reads TGCGCCAGCAGCCAAGACCTAGCGGGGTTCCCTACAGATACGCAGTATTTT. Translation: CASSQDLAGFPTDTQYF.